This T cell receptor (beta chain) comes out of a study of shared clonotypes between healthy human individuals. This clone was found a few times. Its antigen is undetermined. Study-wide results and limits: Rarefaction showed sorted-subset sequencing was incomplete despite large depth. Non-shared clonotypes were found to have lower generation probabilities than the clonotypes that were shared by all four of the sorted-subset donors. A generally larger estimated richness was seen in naive subsets than in memory subsets.

The V end lost 3 bases, the J end lost 8 bases, and 10 bases lay between the germline ends. Germline CDR1 reads MDHEN; CDR2 reads SYDVKM. The CDR3 has 12 amino acids. Sequenced by immunoSEQ multiplex PCR; TCRdb stores in-frame clones only, minus some. This table has about 2.4 million clones, roughly 93% appearing once. Sequencing input: naive CD4+ T cells from PBMCs. Indicated subset: CD45RA+ positively selected. The chain carries TRBV28 and TRBJ1-2; D gene ambiguous. This TCR was recovered from a man younger than 35 in good health. Some clones in this sample may be carry-over from other donors' samples. The CDR3 reads CASSFSMAGYTF. CDR3 bases: TGTGCCAGCAGTTTCAGCATGGCGGGCTACACCTTC.